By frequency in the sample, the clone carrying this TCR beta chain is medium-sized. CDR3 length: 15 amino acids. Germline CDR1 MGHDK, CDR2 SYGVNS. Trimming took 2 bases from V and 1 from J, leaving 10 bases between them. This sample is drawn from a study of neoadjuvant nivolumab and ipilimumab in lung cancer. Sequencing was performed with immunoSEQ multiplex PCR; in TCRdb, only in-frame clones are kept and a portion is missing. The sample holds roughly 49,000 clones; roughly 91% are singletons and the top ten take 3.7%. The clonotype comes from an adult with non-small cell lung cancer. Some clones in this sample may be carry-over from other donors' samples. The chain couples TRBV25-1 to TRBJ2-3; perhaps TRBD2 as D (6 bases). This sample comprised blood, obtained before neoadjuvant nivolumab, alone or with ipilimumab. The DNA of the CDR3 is TGTGCCAGCAGTGAAATGACGGGAGGCACAGATACGCAGTATTTT. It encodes CASSEMTGGTDTQYF.